A selection of T cell receptor beta chains follows, all from one sample in a study of spatial heterogeneity in lung cancer. TCRdb reprocessed the 5' RACE reads via MiXCR and lists one record per CDR3 protein. This sample has about 75,000 distinct CDR3 sequences, with about 14% found just once. Specimen: PBMCs, collected at surgery. These TCRs come from a male donor with early-stage non-small cell lung cancer. Each CDR3 is given with its conserved first and last residue. D genes are given only for firm matches. The listing skips clone size in some rows; elsewhere it reads once, few, many or a size class.

J gene | D gene | V gene | clone size | CDR3 length | CDR3 protein | CDR3 DNA
TRBJ2-1 | . | TRBV11-1 | few | 15 | CASSLPAALREEQFF | TGTGCCAGCAGCTTACCGGCGGCCCTACGAGAAGAGCAGTTCTTC
TRBJ2-5 | . | TRBV5-6 | . | 14 | CASSLDAYEETQYF | TGTGCCAGCAGCTTGGACGCTTACGAAGAGACCCAGTACTTC
TRBJ1-1 | . | TRBV9 | few | 14 | CASSVVGAGTEAFF | TGTGCCAGCAGCGTAGTGGGGGCGGGCACTGAAGCTTTCTTT
TRBJ2-7 | TRBD1 | TRBV29-1 | few | 12 | CSVGQVDYEQYF | TGCAGCGTGGGACAGGTGGACTACGAGCAGTACTTC
TRBJ1-1 | TRBD1 | TRBV3-1 | . | 16 | CASSQGQGALSTEAFF | TGTGCCAGCAGCCAAGGACAGGGGGCCTTGAGCACTGAAGCTTTCTTT
TRBJ1-4 | . | TRBV7-9 | few | 13 | CASSLEGREKLFF | TGTGCCAGCAGCTTAGAGGGGCGGGAAAAACTGTTTTTT
TRBJ2-7 | . | TRBV12-3/TRBV12-4 | . | 13 | CASSMEHGYEQYF | TGTGCCAGCAGTATGGAACACGGATACGAGCAGTACTTC
TRBJ2-5 | . | TRBV6-6 | . | 15 | CASGDGIGQQETQYF | TGTGCCAGCGGGGATGGCATAGGACAGCAAGAGACCCAGTACTTC
TRBJ2-3 | TRBD2 | TRBV7-9 | many | 16 | CASSFTSGRATDTQYF | TGTGCCAGCAGTTTTACTAGCGGGAGGGCCACAGATACGCAGTATTTT
TRBJ2-7 | TRBD2 | TRBV20-1 | many | 15 | CSAVTSGVHSYEQYF | TGCAGTGCTGTGACTAGCGGGGTCCACTCCTACGAGCAGTACTTC
TRBJ2-2 | TRBD1 | TRBV24-1 | . | 13 | CATSDRGTGKLFF | TGTGCCACCAGTGACCGCGGGACAGGGAAGCTGTTTTTT
TRBJ1-1 | TRBD1 | TRBV29-1 | . | 14 | CSVEGATGGIAAFF | TGCAGCGTTGAAGGTGCGACAGGGGGCATTGCAGCTTTCTTT
TRBJ2-1 | . | TRBV29-1 | few | 12 | CSVTDGSNEQFF | TGCAGCGTAACCGACGGGAGCAATGAGCAGTTCTTC
TRBJ2-1 | . | TRBV7-2 | few | 13 | CASSLSTSNEQFF | TGTGCCAGCAGCTTAAGCACTTCCAATGAGCAGTTCTTC
TRBJ2-7 | TRBD2 | TRBV4-2 | many | 14 | CASSQTSGAYEQYF | TGTGCCAGCAGCCAGACTAGCGGGGCCTACGAGCAGTACTTC
TRBJ2-1 | . | TRBV7-9 | . | 16 | CASSSPEYRNYNEQFF | TGTGCCAGCAGCTCCCCGGAGTACAGAAACTACAATGAGCAGTTCTTC
TRBJ1-6 | . | TRBV7-2 | many | 13 | CASSQGTSSPLHF | TGTGCCAGCAGCCAAGGGACGTCTTCACCCCTCCACTTT
TRBJ2-3 | . | TRBV29-1 | many | 14 | CSVEGRENTDTQYF | TGCAGCGTTGAGGGCAGGGAGAACACAGATACGCAGTATTTT
TRBJ2-4 | . | TRBV23-1 | many | 14 | CASSPRVAKNIQYF | TGCGCCAGCAGTCCCAGGGTAGCCAAAAACATTCAGTACTTC
TRBJ1-4 | . | TRBV5-5 | . | 17 | CASSPSPPRGANEKLFF | TGTGCCAGCAGCCCGAGCCCACCTCGAGGAGCTAATGAAAAACTGTTTTTT